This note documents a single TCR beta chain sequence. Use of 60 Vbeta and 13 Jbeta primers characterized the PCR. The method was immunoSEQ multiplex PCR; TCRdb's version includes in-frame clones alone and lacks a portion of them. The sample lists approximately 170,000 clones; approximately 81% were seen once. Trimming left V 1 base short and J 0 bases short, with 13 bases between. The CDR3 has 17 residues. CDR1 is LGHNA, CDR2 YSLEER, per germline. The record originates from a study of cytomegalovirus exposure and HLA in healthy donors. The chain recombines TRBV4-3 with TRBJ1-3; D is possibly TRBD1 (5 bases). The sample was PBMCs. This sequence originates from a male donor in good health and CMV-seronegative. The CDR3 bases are TGCGCCAGCAGCCAAGCTCAAGCAGGGATCTCTGGAAACACCATATATTTT. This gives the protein CASSQAQAGISGNTIYF.